Below are 18 T cell receptor beta chains sequenced from a single sample in a study of blood T cell repertoires in COVID-19. TCRdb's copy holds only in-frame clones and misses some; the assay was immunoSEQ multiplex PCR. The sample consists of roughly 200,000 clones, roughly 80% of them appearing once. The sequencing input was peripheral blood. The receptors shown here come from a woman aged 55 to 70 with COVID-19, enrolled during active disease.

The gene calls are TRBV9 and TRBJ2-5; TRBD1 matches at 8 bases. With 2 bases clipped from V and 7 bases from J, the junction kept 10 bases outside the gene matches. The CDR3 length is 15 residues. In germline, CDR1 is SGDLS, CDR2 YYNGEE. The CDR3 here is CASSVGTGTTGTQYF. The CDR3, as DNA: TGTGCCAGCAGCGTTGGGACAGGCACAACCGGGACCCAGTACTTC.

V and J are TRBV5-4 and TRBJ2-7; 9 bases agree with TRBD2. V lost 4 bases, J lost 7 bases, and 18 bases stayed unmatched. The CDR3 is made up of 17 amino acids. The germline V gene encodes CDR1 SGHNT and CDR2 YYREEE (reference sequence). DNA of the CDR3: TGTGCCAGCAGCCGGCCGCTAGCGGGACTTCCTCGTGTTGAGCAGTACTTC. The encoded protein is CASSRPLAGLPRVEQYF.

The rearrangement joins TRBV18 to TRBJ1-5; a possible D gene is TRBD1 (6 bases). Trimming left V 4 bases short and J 2 bases short, with 15 bases between. The germline V gene has CDR1 KGHSH and CDR2 LQKENI. This CDR3 comprises 16 residues. CDR3 DNA: TGTGCCAGCTCACTGGACAGACCAGCTGGCAATCAGCCCCAGCATTTT. Residues: CASSLDRPAGNQPQHF.

CDR3 protein: CASSPGQGRYAGYTF. The DNA for the CDR3 is TGTGCCAGCTCACCTGGACAGGGACGATATGCTGGCTACACCTTC. V and J are TRBV18 and TRBJ1-2, with 8 bases lining up with TRBD1. The CDR3 has 15 amino acids. Trimming cost V 3 bases and J 7 bases; bases outside gene matches: 10. CDR1 is KGHSH and CDR2 is LQKENI in the germline V gene. Full variable domain (missing parts from reference TRBV18 and TRBJ1-2): NAGVMQNPRHLVRRRGQEARLRCSPMKGHSHVYWYRQLPEEGLKFMVYLQKENIIDESGMPKERFSAEFPKEGPSILRIQQVVRGDSAAYFCASSPGQGRYAGYTFGSGTRLTVV.

The V and J genes are TRBV2 and TRBJ1-2, with D possibly matching TRBD1 (6 bases). The V gene lost 7 bases and the J gene lost 7 bases, with 31 bases spanning the gap. The CDR3 sequence is 18 residues long. Looked up from germline, CDR1 is SNHLY and CDR2 is FYNNEI. In nucleotides, the CDR3 is TGTGCCAGCACCCCGACGGGACATCTGATCCCCCAAGGGCGTGGCTACACCTTC. Translation: CASTPTGHLIPQGRGYTF.

The CDR3 region has the DNA TGTGCCACCAGACAGGATTACTCCTACGAGCAGTACTTC. Protein product: CATRQDYSYEQYF. The J gene is TRBJ2-7, the V gene TRBV15; perhaps TRBD1 as D (5 bases). There are 13 residues in the CDR3. Germline CDR1 and CDR2: LNHNV and YYDKDF (reference sequence). V was clipped by 6 bases and J by 0 bases, with 9 bases between them.

This sequence joins TRBV19 and TRBJ2-1; tentative D call: TRBD1 (6 bases). V gave up 4 bases and J gave up 9 bases, with 16 bases separating them. The CDR3 extends over 14 amino acids. The germline gives CDR1 LNHDA, CDR2 SQIVND (reference sequence). The CDR3, as DNA: TGTGCCAGTAGTACCGAAACAGGGTCTGGTGAGCAGTTCTTC. It is translated as CASSTETGSGEQFF.

The CDR3 region has the DNA TGTGCCAGCAGAGTCGGAAAGGGGAAGGCCACTGAAGCTTTCTTT. It codes for CASRVGKGKATEAFF. This chain joins TRBV2 and TRBJ1-1, with D maybe TRBD1 (5 bases). The CDR3 runs to 15 residues. Trimming removed 6 bases at V and 4 bases at J, with 18 bases between. The germline CDR1 and CDR2 sequences are SNHLY and FYNNEI.

The V gene is TRBV27, the J gene TRBJ1-1, with a possible D match to TRBD1 (5 bases). In germline, CDR1 is MNHEY, CDR2 SMNVEV (reference sequence). Trimming took off 2 bases at V and 2 bases at J, with 6 bases between the two ends. This CDR3 spans 13 amino acids. The CDR3 DNA reads TGTGCCAGCAGTTTAAGGGGAAACACTGAAGCTTTCTTT. Amino acid sequence: CASSLRGNTEAFF.

CDR3 protein: CASSLAGDRNQPQHF. The CDR3, as DNA: TGTGCCAGCAGCTTGGCCGGGGATCGGAATCAGCCCCAGCATTTT. The chain links TRBV5-6 to TRBJ1-5; D not resolved. Trimming took off 0 bases at V and 4 bases at J, with 11 bases between the two ends. The CDR3 extends over 15 amino acids. Germline V CDR1 and CDR2: SGHDT, YYEEEE. Drawing the rest from reference TRBV5-6 and TRBJ1-5, the complete variable domain is DAGVTQSPTHLIKTRGQQVTLRCSPKSGHDTVSWYQQALGQGPQFIFQYYEEEERQRGNFPDRFSGHQFPNYSSELNVNALLLGDSALYLCASSLAGDRNQPQHFGDGTRLSIL.

This clone was observed a handful of times. This chain uses TRBV9 with TRBJ2-3, with 8 bases lining up with TRBD2. J lost 13 bases, V lost 3 bases, and 10 bases had no gene match. The CDR3 covers 13 residues. Germline V CDR1 and CDR2: SGDLS, YYNGEE. The CDR3 nucleotides read TGTGCCAGCAGCGGACCGGGAGGGCCGGGGAAGTATTTT. Translated, it gives CASSGPGGPGKYF.

The chain recombines TRBV5-1 with TRBJ2-3; possibly TRBD2 for D (6 bases). V lost 0 bases to trimming and J lost 3 bases, with 14 bases between them. The CDR3 spans 16 residues. Germline CDR1 SGHRS, CDR2 YFSETQ. The CDR3 DNA reads TGCGCCAGCAGCTTGGAGGGTAGGGCGGGGACAGATACGCAGTATTTT. Protein: CASSLEGRAGTDTQYF.

This chain uses TRBV12-3 or TRBV12-4 with TRBJ2-6; D not certain. The CDR3 has 13 amino acids. Trimming stripped 3 bases from V and 4 bases from J, with 4 bases between. For the CDR3, the DNA is TGTGCCAGCAGTTTCAGAGGGGCCAACGTCCTGACTTTC. Translated, it gives CASSFRGANVLTF.

The chain recombines TRBV27 with TRBJ1-5; possible D gene TRBD1, 5 bases. Deletions cut 4 bases from V and 3 bases from J, with 16 bases between. CDR3 length: 16 residues. CDR1 and CDR2 from the germline V gene are MNHEY and SMNVEV (reference sequence). CDR3 DNA: TGTGCCAGCAGTTCCCTTGGGGCGGCCCCCAATCAGCCCCAGCATTTT. Its protein product is CASSSLGAAPNQPQHF.

The chain is built from TRBV27 and TRBJ1-1; TRBD1 is a possible D gene (5 bases). Germline V gene data show CDR1 as MNHEY and CDR2 as SMNVEV (reference sequence). V was shortened by 3 bases and J by 0 bases, with 5 bases between the two germline ends. The CDR3 runs to 13 residues. The CDR3 sequence: CASSLTVNTEAFF. In nucleotides, the CDR3 is TGTGCCAGCAGTTTGACAGTGAACACTGAAGCTTTCTTT.

This rearrangement joins TRBV24-1 to TRBJ2-5; 8 nucleotides agree with TRBD2. The CDR3 is 17 amino acids. Germline CDR1 is KGHDR and CDR2 is SFDVKD. V shed 3 bases and J 2 bases; nucleotides not matched to a gene: 10. As DNA, the CDR3 is TGTGCCACCAGTGATACGGGAGGGTCTCCCACACAAGAGACCCAGTACTTC. Its protein is CATSDTGGSPTQETQYF.

In nucleotides, the CDR3 is TGCGCCAGCAGCCTAGGGACAGGCCTAATGAACACTGAAGCTTTCTTT. Translated, it gives CASSLGTGLMNTEAFF. This sequence joins TRBV4-1 and TRBJ1-1; 8 bases fit TRBD1. The J segment lost 0 bases and the V segment lost 4 bases, leaving 7 bases of the junction unmatched. Germline loops: CDR1 MGHRA, CDR2 YSYEKL. The CDR3 runs to 16 residues.

V and J are TRBV6-5 and TRBJ2-3, with a tentative D call TRBD2 (5 bases). Germline CDR1 is MNHEY and CDR2 is SVGAGI. V gave up 0 bases and J gave up 2 bases, with 6 bases separating them. CDR3 length: 14 amino acids. The CDR3 nucleotides read TGTGCCAGCAGTTACTCGAGGGTCACAGATACGCAGTATTTT. Translated, it gives CASSYSRVTDTQYF.